This section outlines one T cell receptor (beta chain) sequence together with its context. Antigen specificity is unknown. This entry belongs to a study of monozygotic twins with inflammatory bowel disease. Study-level results: Repertoire similarity was not found to differ between concordant and discordant twins, possibly from limited power.

Germline V lookup: CDR1 MNHEY, CDR2 SMNVEV (reference sequence). The length of the CDR3 is 14 residues. Every TCR library used roughly 3,200 ng of total RNA. PCR of TCRalpha and TCRbeta cDNA was nested, with two rounds of about 15 and 9 cycles. TCRdb reanalyzed the 5' RACE reads and collapses them to one entry per CDR3 protein, without DNA. This repertoire comprises over 150,000 distinct CDR3 sequences; its ten largest clones make up 2% to 2.5%. What was sequenced was blood. This TCR derives from a human donor with ulcerative colitis or Crohn's disease, or a healthy co-twin of an affected twin (not recorded which). The V and J genes are TRBV27 and TRBJ1-6; TCRdb selects TRBD1, and the lack of DNA leaves this call unchecked. This CDR3 reads CASSLGVFGSPLHF.